One and the same sample provided the 5 T cell receptor beta chains below, sequenced in a study of cytomegalovirus exposure and HLA in healthy donors. The primer mix had 60 Vbeta and 13 Jbeta primers. TCRdb's table, derived via immunoSEQ multiplex PCR, lists solely in-frame clones and lacks some. The sample has some 98,000 clones, about 81% seen once. The sample was PBMCs. The receptor set was obtained from a man aged 35 to 55 in good health and CMV-seronegative.

The chain's CDR3 is CASSKNTPRSYGYTF. The CDR3 nucleotides are TGTGCCAGCAGTAAAAACACCCCCCGATCCTATGGCTACACCTTC. The chain combines TRBV6-5 with TRBJ1-2; D uncertain. Trimming removed 5 bases at V and 4 bases at J, with 17 bases between. Germline V CDR1 and CDR2: MNHEY, SVGAGI. The CDR3 totals 15 residues.

V and J are TRBV6-6 and TRBJ1-5; 9 bases match TRBD1. The CDR3 has 14 amino acids. Germline CDR1 reads MNHNY; CDR2 reads SVGAGI (reference sequence). The junction had 9 bases not matched to a gene; V was cut back by 8 bases and J by 7 bases. The CDR3 DNA reads TGTGCCAGCGGGGGTGGGGACAGGGTACAGCCCCAGCATTTT. It is translated as CASGGGDRVQPQHF.

The V call is TRBV2, the J call TRBJ2-1; perhaps TRBD1 as D (5 bases). CDR1 is SNHLY, CDR2 FYNNEI, per germline. This CDR3 has 14 residues. V gave up 6 bases and J gave up 10 bases, with 19 bases separating them. CDR3 protein: CASRKGVGLGEQFF. The CDR3 nucleotides read TGTGCCAGCAGAAAAGGGGTGGGGCTAGGGGAGCAGTTCTTC.

V usage is TRBV14 and J usage is TRBJ1-1; TRBD1 might be the D (5 bases). The CDR3 loop spans 16 amino acids. Germline CDR1 SGHDN, CDR2 FVKESK. Trimming removed 1 base at V and 0 bases at J, with 12 bases between. CDR3: CASSQAKGLMNTEAFF. Written as DNA, the CDR3 is TGTGCCAGCAGCCAAGCGAAGGGGTTAATGAACACTGAAGCTTTCTTT.

V usage is TRBV2 and J usage is TRBJ2-2; TRBD1 aligns across 8 bases. The V gene end was trimmed by 7 bases and the J gene end by 6 bases; junction bases not matched to a gene: 7. Germline V gene lookup returns CDR1 SNHLY and CDR2 FYNNEI. The CDR3 consists of 14 residues. The CDR3 DNA sequence: TGTGCCAGCAACTTTGGACAGGGACCCGGGGAGCTGTTTTTT. This codes for CASNFGQGPGELFF. Filled out from reference TRBV2 and TRBJ2-2, the complete variable domain reads EPEVTQTPSHQVTQMGQEVILRCVPISNHLYFYWYRQILGQKVEFLVSFYNNEISEKSEIFDDQFSVERPDGSNFTLKIRSTKLEDSAMYFCASNFGQGPGELFFGEGSRLTVL.